Included here is one T cell receptor (beta chain) sequence, with context. In the study's own analysis: From reference gene primer amplification, estimates of nucleated cell counts were derived. Sequencing used immunoSEQ multiplex PCR; TCRdb keeps in-frame clones, though not all of them. From that table come the V and J calls and clone size; the DNA was used to work out D and trimming. The data hold under 150,000 clones, with roughly 90% observed a single time. The entry originates in a study of blood T cell repertoires in COVID-19. For the study at large: There were acute and convalescent COVID-19 samples, and they came from the United States, Italy and Spain. PBMCs, B-cell-depleted T cells, or T cells were the source of the cDNA or gDNA that made up the material.

CDR1 MDHEN and CDR2 SYDVKM come from the germline V gene. The CDR3 loop spans 15 amino acids. Germline trimming cut 2 bases from V and 7 bases from J; bases unmatched to any gene: 7. The source of this sequence is a man aged 55 to 69 with COVID-19, enrolled during active disease. Input material: peripheral blood. V gene TRBV28 combines with J gene TRBJ1-5; 8 nucleotides align to TRBD1. CDR3 in amino acids: CASSLTGRGRQPQHF. CDR3 DNA: TGTGCCAGCAGTTTAACAGGCAGGGGGCGGCAGCCCCAGCATTTT.